The clone carrying this T cell receptor (beta chain) was picked up one time. The sample originates from a study of blood T cell repertoires in COVID-19. Across the study: Italy, Spain and the United States were the sources of the convalescent and acute COVID-19 samples. Nucleic acid was either cDNA or gDNA, and it came from T cells, B-cell-depleted T cells, or PBMCs.

V lost 2 bases to trimming and J lost 3 bases, with 15 bases between them. CDR3 length equals 15 residues. In germline, CDR1 is SGDLS, CDR2 YYNGEE. As handled by the study authors: Using reference gene primer amplification, nucleated cell counts were estimated. The data were produced by immunoSEQ multiplex PCR, yet TCRdb's version contains in-frame clones alone and is incomplete. V and J calls and clone size are those listed in that table; D and trimming were worked out from the DNA. The sample records approximately 200,000 clones, around nine tenths being singletons. The specimen sequenced was peripheral blood. This receptor was identified in a man aged 55-75 years who had recovered from COVID-19. This chain joins TRBV9 and TRBJ2-7, with D tentatively TRBD1 (5 bases). The DNA for the CDR3 is TGTGCCAGCAGCGTGGGGCCTAGTCATATCTACGAGCAGTACTTC. Protein sequence: CASSVGPSHIYEQYF.